The following is a TCR beta chain sequence with its context. Its antigen is unknown. The sample belongs to a study of T cell responses to AZD1222 COVID-19 vaccine. Overall study: Second-dose recipients at about 4 or about 12 weeks were treated as one pooled group. General study results and limits: Only a handful of AZD1222 recipients tested seropositive at baseline. Compared with day 0, the breadth and depth of the Spike-specific TCR repertoire rose significantly after two doses of AZD1222. Donors skewed white British and female; clonal diversity was possibly underestimated.

The CDR3 runs to 14 residues. Germline-derived CDR1 and CDR2 are SGHRS and YFSETQ. The V and J ends lost 2 bases and 5 bases respectively, with 13 bases between them. Assay: immunoSEQ multiplex PCR; the TCRdb copy retains only in-frame clones and omits some. The top ten clones hold about 4.4% of a sample with approximately 160,000 clones, 85% to 95% of them seen once. The specimen was peripheral blood, collected on day 0 of AZD1222 vaccination. The chain combines TRBV5-1 with TRBJ2-5, with D perhaps matching TRBD1 (6 bases). The TCR comes from an adult in good health. CDR3 bases: TGCGCCAGCAGCTTTGGACAGCTCTGGGAGACCCAGTACTTC. This codes for CASSFGQLWETQYF.